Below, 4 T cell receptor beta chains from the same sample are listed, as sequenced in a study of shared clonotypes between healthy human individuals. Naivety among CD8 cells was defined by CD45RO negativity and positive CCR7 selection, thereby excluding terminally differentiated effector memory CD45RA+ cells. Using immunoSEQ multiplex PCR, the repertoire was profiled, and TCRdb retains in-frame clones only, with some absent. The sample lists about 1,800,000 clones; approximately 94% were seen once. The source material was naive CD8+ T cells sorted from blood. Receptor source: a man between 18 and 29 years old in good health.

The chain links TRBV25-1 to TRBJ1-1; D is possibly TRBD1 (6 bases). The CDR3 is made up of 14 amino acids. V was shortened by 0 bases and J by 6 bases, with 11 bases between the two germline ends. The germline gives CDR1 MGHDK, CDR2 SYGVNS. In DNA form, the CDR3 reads TGTGCCAGCAGTGAATACAGGGGAGTGGCTGAAGCTTTCTTT. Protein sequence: CASSEYRGVAEAFF.

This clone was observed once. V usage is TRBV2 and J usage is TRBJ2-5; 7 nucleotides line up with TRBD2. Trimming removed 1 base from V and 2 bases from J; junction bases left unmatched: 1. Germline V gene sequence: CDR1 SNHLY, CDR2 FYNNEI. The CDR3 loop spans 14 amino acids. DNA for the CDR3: TGTGCCAGCAGTGAAGTGGGACTACAAGAGACCCAGTACTTC. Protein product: CASSEVGLQETQYF. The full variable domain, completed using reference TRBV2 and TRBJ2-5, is EPEVTQTPSHQVTQMGQEVILRCVPISNHLYFYWYRQILGQKVEFLVSFYNNEISEKSEIFDDQFSVERPDGSNFTLKIRSTKLEDSAMYFCASSEVGLQETQYFGPGTRLLVL.

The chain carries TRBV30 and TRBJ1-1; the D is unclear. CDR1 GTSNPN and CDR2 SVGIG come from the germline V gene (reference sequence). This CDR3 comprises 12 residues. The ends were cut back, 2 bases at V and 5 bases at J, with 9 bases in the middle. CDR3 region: CAWSLKLTEAFF. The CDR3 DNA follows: TGTGCCTGGAGTCTCAAGTTGACTGAAGCTTTCTTT.

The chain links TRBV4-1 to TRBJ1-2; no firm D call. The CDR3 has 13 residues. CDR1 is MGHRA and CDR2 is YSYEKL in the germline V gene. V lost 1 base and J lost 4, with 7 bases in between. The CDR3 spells CASSQGRTYGYTF. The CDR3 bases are TGCGCCAGCAGCCAAGGCAGGACCTATGGCTACACCTTC.